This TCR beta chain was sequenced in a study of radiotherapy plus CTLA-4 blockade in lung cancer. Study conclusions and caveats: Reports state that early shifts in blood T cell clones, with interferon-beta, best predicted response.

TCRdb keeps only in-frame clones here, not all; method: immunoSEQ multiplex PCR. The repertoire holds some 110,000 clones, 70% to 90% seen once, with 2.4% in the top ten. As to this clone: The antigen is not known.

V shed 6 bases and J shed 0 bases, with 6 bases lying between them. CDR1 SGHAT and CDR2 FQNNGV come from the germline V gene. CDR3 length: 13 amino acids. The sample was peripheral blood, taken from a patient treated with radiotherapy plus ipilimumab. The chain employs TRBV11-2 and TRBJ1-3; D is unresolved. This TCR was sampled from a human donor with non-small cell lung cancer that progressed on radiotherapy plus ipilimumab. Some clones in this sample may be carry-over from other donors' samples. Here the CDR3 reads CASRSNSGNTIYF. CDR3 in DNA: TGTGCCAGCAGGTCGAACTCTGGAAACACCATATATTTT.